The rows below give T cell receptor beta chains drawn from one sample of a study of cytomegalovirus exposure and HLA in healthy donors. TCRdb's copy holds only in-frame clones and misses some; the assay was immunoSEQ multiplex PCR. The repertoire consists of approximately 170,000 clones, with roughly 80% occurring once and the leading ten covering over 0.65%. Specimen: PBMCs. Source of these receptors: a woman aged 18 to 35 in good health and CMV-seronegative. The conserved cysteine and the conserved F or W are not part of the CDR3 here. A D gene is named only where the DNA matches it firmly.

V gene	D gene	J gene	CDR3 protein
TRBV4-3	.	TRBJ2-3	ASSSDAGLRTDTQY
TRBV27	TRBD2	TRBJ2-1	ASRLAGSSYNEQF
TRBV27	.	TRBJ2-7	ASSVDSHYEQY
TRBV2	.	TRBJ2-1	ASSGRDSYNEQF
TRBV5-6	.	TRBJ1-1	ASSLAPRATEAF
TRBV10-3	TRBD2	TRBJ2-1	ATQRHSGGSLADEQF
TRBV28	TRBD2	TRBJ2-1	ASSRGGNEQF
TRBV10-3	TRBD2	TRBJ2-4	ATGTSGREFKNIQY
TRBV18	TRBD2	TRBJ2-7	ASSPLPLAGGPNEQY
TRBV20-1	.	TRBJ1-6	SATYLSPLH
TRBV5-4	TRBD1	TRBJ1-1	ASSTNRGTEAF
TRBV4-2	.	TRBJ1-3	ASSQGASGNTIY
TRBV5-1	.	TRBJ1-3	ASSFNREYGNTIY
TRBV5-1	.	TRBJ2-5	ASSLAARGGETQY
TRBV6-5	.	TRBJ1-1	ASSPLGEGPEAF
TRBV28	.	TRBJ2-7	ASSFGTGYEQY
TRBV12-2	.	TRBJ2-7	ASRLGGQGGEQY
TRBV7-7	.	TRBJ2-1	ASSSQGRHEQF
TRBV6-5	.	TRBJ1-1	ASSVDRMNTEAF
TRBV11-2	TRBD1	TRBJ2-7	ASSFRSWDRDEQY
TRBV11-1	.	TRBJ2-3	ASSLFSSAGTDTQY
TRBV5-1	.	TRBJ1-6	ASSASPDSPLH
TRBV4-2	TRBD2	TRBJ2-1	ASSRGLAGVGLDNEQF
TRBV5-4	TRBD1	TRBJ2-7	ASSWDRNYEQY
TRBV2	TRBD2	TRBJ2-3	ASASSGMRADTQY
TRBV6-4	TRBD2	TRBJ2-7	ASRLQAGGRSYEQY
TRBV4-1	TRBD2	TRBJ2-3	ASSQGAGGATTDTQY
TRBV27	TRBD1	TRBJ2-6	ASRTLGQGKAGANVLT
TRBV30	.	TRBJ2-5	AWAGRGGETQY
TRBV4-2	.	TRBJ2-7	ASSPGGGTVHEQY
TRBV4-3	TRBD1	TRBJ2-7	ASSQSDSQGAYEQY
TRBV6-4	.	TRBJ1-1	ASSVTTNTEAF
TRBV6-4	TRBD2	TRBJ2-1	ARGTSGPNEQF
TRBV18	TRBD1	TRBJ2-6	ASSPVGQRNSGANVLT
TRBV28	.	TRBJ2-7	ASSLDGVYEQY
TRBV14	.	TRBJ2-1	ASSQDVTGLGPNFYNEQF
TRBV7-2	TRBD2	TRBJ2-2	ASSLFGGVAPNRELF
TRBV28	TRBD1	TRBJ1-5	ASSSGQGAQPQH
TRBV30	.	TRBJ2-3	AWSGQRTDTQY
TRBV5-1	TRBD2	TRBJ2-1	ASSWRGTSGNEQF
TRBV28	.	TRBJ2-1	ASSLFRWPQVDNEQF
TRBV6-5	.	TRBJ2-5	ASSYSATRSQETQY
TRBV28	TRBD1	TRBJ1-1	ASSAGQGVNTEAF
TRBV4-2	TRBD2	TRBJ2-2	ASRSSGGNTGELF
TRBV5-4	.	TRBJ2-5	ASSPSAPQRETQY
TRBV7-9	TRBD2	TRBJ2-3	ASTSAGGFTDTQY
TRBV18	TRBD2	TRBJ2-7	ASSPLVVERGSYEQY
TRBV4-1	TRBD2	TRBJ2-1	ASRASSGGSPGNEQF
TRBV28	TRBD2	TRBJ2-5	ASSPRLAGGQETQY